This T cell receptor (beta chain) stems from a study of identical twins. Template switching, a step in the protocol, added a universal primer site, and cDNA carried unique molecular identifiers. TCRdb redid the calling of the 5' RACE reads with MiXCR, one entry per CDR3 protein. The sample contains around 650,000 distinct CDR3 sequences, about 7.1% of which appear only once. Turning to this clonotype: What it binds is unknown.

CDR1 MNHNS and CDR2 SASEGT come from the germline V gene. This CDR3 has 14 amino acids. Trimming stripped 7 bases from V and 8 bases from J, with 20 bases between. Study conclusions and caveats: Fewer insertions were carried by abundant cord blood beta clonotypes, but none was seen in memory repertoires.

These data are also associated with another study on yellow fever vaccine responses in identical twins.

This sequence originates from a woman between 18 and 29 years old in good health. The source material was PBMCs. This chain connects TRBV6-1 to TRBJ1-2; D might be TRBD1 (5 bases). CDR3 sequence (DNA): TGTGCCAGCATCCCAGCAGGGAGAACATCGGGCTACACCTTC. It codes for CASIPAGRTSGYTF.